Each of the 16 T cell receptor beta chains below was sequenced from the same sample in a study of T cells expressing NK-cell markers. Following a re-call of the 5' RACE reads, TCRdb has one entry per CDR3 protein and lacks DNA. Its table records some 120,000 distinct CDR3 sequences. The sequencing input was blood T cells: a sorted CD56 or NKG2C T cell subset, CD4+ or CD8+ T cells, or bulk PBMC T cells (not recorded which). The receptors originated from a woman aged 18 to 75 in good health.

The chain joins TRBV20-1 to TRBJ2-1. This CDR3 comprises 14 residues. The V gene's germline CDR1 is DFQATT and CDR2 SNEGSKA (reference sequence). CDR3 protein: CSATDGSSYNEQFF.

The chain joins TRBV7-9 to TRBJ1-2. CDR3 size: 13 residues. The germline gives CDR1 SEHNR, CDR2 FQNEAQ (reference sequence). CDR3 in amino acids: CASSPPFDYGYTF.

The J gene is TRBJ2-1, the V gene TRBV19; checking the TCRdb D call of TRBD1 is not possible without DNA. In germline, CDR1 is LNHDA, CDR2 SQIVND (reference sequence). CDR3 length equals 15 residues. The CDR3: CASSIGDRGYNEQFF. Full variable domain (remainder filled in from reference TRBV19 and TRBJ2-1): DGGITQSPKYLFRKEGQNVTLSCEQNLNHDAMYWYRQDPGQGLRLIYYSQIVNDFQKGDIAEGYSVSREKKESFPLTVTSAQKNPTAFYLCASSIGDRGYNEQFFGPGTRLTVL.

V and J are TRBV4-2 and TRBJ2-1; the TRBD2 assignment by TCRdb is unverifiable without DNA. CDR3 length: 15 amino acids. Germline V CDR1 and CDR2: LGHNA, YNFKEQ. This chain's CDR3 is CASTPLAGVHNEQFF.

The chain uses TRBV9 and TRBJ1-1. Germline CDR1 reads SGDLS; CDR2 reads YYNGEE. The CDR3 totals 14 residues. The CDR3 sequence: CASSVARSNTEAFF.

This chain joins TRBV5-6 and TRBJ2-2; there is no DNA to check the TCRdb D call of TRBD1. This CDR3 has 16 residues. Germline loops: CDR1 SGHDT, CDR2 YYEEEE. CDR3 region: CASSPMAGGYVGELFF.

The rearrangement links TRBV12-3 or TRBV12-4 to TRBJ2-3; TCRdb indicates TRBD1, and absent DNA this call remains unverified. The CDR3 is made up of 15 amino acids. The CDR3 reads CASSLAAGEGDTQYF.

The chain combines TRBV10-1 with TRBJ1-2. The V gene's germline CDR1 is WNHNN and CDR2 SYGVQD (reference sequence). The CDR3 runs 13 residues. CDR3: CANVGRPNYGYTF.

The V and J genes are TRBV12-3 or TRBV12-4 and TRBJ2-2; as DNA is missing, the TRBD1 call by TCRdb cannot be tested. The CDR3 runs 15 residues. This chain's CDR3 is CASRPDRGSVGELFF.

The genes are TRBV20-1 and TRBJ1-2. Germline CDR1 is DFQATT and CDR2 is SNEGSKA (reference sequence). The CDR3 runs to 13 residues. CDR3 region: CSAREDSDYGYTF.

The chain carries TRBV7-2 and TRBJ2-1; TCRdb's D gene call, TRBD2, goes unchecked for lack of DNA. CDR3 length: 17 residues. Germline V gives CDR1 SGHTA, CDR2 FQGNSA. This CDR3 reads CASSLGPGLAEKDEQFF.

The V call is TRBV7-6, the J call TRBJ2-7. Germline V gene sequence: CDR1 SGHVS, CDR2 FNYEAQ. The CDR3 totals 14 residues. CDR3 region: CASSLGAATYEQYF.

This chain's CDR3 is CATSSLGGRAANEQFF. V is TRBV15 and J is TRBJ2-1; TCRdb gives TRBD2 as the D gene, but with no DNA this cannot be confirmed. The germline V gene has CDR1 LNHNV and CDR2 YYDKDF (reference sequence). The CDR3 is 16 amino acids.

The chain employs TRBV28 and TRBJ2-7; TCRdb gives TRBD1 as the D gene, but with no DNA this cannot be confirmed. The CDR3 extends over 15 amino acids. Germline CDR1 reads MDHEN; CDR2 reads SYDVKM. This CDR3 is CASSSPGQGVYEQYF.

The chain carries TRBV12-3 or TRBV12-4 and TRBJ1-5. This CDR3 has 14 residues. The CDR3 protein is CASRPDWESQPQHF.

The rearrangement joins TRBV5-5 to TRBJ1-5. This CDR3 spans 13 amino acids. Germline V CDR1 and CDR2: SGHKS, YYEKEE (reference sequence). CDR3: CASSLGDNQPQHF. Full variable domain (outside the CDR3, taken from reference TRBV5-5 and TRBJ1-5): DAGVTQSPTHLIKTRGQQVTLRCSPISGHKSVSWYQQVLGQGPQFIFQYYEKEERGRGNFPDRFSARQFPNYSSELNVNALLLGDSALYLCASSLGDNQPQHFGDGTRLSIL.